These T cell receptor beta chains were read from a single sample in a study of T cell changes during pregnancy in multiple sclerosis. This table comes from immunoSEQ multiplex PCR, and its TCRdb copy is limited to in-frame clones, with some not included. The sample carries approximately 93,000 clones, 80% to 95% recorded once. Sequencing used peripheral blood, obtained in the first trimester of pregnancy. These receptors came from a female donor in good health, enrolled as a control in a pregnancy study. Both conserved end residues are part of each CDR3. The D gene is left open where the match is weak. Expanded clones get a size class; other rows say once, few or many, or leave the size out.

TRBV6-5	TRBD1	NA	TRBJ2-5	TGTGCCAGCAGTTACGGGACAGGGGAAGGAGAGACCCAGTACTTC	CASSYGTGEGETQYF
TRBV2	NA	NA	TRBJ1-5	TGTGCCAGCAGTGGGGAGGGAAGCAATCAGCCCCAGCATTTT	CASSGEGSNQPQHF
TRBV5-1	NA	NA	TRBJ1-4	TGCGCCAGCAGCCCGAGAGGGACTAATGAAAAACTGTTTTTT	CASSPRGTNEKLFF
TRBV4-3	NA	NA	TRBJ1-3	TGCGCCAGCAGCCAAGGGAGTGAGGGATCTGGAAACACCATATATTTT	CASSQGSEGSGNTIYF
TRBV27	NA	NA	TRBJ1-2	TGTGCCAGCAGACCAAGCGGTGGTGGCTACACCTTC	CASRPSGGGYTF
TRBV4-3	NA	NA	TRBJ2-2	TGCGCCAGCAGCCAAGTCGGCGGGACCGGGGAGCTGTTTTTT	CASSQVGGTGELFF
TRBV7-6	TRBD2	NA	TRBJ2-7	TGTGCCAGCAGCTCCGAAGCGGGGGCGTCCTACGAGCAGTACTTC	CASSSEAGASYEQYF
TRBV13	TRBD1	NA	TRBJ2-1	TGTGCCAGCAGCTTAATGGGGACAGGACAATACAATGAGCAGTTCTTC	CASSLMGTGQYNEQFF
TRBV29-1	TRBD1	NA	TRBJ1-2	TGCAGCGTTTTTCCGGACAGGGGGAATGGCTACACCTTC	CSVFPDRGNGYTF
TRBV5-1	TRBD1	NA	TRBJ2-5	TGCGCCAGCAGCTTGGGGGACAGGGGCCATCAAGAGACCCAGTACTTC	CASSLGDRGHQETQYF
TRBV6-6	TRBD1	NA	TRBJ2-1	TGTGCCAGCAGTTTCCAGACAGGGTACAATGAGCAGTTCTTC	CASSFQTGYNEQFF
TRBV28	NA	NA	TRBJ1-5	TGTGCCAGCAGTTTAGTCCAGGGTAGCAATCAGCCCCAGCATTTT	CASSLVQGSNQPQHF
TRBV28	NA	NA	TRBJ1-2	TGTGCCAGCAGTTCCCCCTTGGGACTTTCAGAGACCTTC	CASSSPLGLSETF
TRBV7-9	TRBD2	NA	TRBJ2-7	TGTGCCAGCAGTCACAGCGGGGGAAACTACGAGCAGTACTTC	CASSHSGGNYEQYF
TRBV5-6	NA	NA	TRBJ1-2	TGTGCCAGCACCTCCCCCCCGGGGAGGAGGGACTATGGCTACACCTTC	CASTSPPGRRDYGYTF
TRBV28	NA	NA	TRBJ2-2	TGTGCCAGCCGGCGGCGCACCGGGGAGCTGTTTTTT	CASRRRTGELFF
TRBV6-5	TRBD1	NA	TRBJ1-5	TGTGCCAGCAGTTACAAGGTCAGGGGGTATCGTCAGCCCCAGCATTTT	CASSYKVRGYRQPQHF
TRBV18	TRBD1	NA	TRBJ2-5	TGTGCCAGCTCACCGACTATGACAGGGACGGGGGAGACCCAGTACTTC	CASSPTMTGTGETQYF
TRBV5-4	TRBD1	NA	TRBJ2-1	TGTGCCAGCAGCTTAACAGGGGCAATTGAGCAGTTCTTC	CASSLTGAIEQFF
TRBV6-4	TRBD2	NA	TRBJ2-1	TGTGCCAGCAGTGCCCTTAGCGGGTCAGGCAATGAGCAGTTCTTC	CASSALSGSGNEQFF
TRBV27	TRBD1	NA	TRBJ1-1	TGTGCCAGCAGACAGGGGAAGGGCCGGGATTTCTTT	CASRQGKGRDFF
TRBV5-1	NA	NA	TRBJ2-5	TGCGCCAGCAGTAGGACAGCAGCCCAAGAGACCCAGTACTTC	CASSRTAAQETQYF
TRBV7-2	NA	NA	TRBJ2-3	TGTGCCAGCAGCTCCGCAGATACGCAGTATTTT	CASSSADTQYF
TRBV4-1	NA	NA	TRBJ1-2	TGCGCCAGCAGCCAAGGACAGAACTATGGCTACACCTTC	CASSQGQNYGYTF
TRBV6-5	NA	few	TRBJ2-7	TGTGCCAGCAGTGCCGACCTAGGCTACGAGCAGTACTTC	CASSADLGYEQYF
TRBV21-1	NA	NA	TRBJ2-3	TGTGCCAGCAGCCCGCCTAGCGGGGGGTGCACAGATACGCAGTATTTT	CASSPPSGGCTDTQYF
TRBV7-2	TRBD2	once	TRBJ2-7	TGTGCCAGCCAAAGGGCCAGCGGGGTCTTCTACGAGCAGTACTTC	CASQRASGVFYEQYF
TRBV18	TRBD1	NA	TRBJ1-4	TGTGCCAGCTCACCGAGCCGGACAGGGGGCGATGAAAAACTGTTTTTT	CASSPSRTGGDEKLFF
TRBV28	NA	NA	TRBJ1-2	TGTGCCAGCAGGTTCCCGACAGGAACTAACTATGGCTACACCTTC	CASRFPTGTNYGYTF
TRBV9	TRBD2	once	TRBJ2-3	TGTGCCAGCAGCGTCGCTAGCGGGGGCACAGATACGCAGTATTTT	CASSVASGGTDTQYF
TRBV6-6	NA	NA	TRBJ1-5	TGTGCCAGCACCTTACGGGATTCGACGCCCCAGCATTTT	CASTLRDSTPQHF
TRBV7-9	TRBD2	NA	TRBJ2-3	TGTGCCGGACAAGCGGGGGGGTCGAATACGCAGTATTTT	CAGQAGGSNTQYF
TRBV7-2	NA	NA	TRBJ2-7	TGTGCCAGCAGCTTCGTGGGGACTCCAACGGGCGAGCAGTACTTC	CASSFVGTPTGEQYF
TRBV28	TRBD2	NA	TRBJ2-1	TGTGCCAGCAGAGGTGGACTAGCGGGGACTTTCTTC	CASRGGLAGTFF
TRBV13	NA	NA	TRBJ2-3	TGTGCCAGCAGCTGGGCCAGAAGCACAGATACGCAGTATTTT	CASSWARSTDTQYF
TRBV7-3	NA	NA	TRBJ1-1	TGTGCCAGCAGTCAAGGGACATGGAACACTGAAGCTTTCTTT	CASSQGTWNTEAFF
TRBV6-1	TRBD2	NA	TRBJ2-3	TGTGCCACCCAAGAACTAGCGGGGGGCACAGATACGCAGTATTTT	CATQELAGGTDTQYF
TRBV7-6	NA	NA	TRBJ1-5	TGTGCCAGCAGCTCCGGGGGGGGAGAGCCCCAGCATTTT	CASSSGGGEPQHF
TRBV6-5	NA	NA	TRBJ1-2	TGTGCCAGCAGCCGGGGGGGGGCTGGTGGCTATGGCTACACCTTC	CASSRGGAGGYGYTF
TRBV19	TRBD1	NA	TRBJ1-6	TGTGCCAGTAGCCGGACAGGGGCCCTTTCACCCCTCCACTTT	CASSRTGALSPLHF
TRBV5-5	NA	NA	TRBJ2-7	TGTGCCAGCAGCTTGGAAGCCGGGTTGGCCTACGAGCAGTACTTC	CASSLEAGLAYEQYF
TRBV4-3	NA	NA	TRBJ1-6	TGCGCCAGCAGCCAACTTTGGCCGAAGGGGTCCTATAATTCACCCCTCCACTTT	CASSQLWPKGSYNSPLHF